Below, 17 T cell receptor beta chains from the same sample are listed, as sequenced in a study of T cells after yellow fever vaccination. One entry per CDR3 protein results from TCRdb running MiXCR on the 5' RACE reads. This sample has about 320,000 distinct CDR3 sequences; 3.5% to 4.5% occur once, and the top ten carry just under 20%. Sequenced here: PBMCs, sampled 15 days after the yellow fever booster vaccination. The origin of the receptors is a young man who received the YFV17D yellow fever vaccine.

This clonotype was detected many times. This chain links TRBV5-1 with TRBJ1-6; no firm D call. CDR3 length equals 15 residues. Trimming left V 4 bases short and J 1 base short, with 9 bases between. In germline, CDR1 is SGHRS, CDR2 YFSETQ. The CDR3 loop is CASSPLPSYNSPLHF. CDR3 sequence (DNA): TGCGCCAGCAGCCCCCTGCCTTCCTATAATTCACCCCTCCACTTT.

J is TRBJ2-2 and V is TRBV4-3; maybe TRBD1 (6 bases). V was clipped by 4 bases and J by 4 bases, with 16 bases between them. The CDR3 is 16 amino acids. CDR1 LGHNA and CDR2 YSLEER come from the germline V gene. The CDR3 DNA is TGCGCCAGCAGCCTGGACGTTGGACAGTCCACCGGGGAGCTGTTTTTT. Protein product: CASSLDVGQSTGELFF.

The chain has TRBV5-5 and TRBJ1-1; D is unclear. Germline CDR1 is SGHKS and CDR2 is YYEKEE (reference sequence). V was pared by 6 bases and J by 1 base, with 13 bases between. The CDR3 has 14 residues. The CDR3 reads CASTQRGGNTEAFF. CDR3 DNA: TGTGCCAGCACCCAAAGAGGTGGGAACACTGAAGCTTTCTTT.

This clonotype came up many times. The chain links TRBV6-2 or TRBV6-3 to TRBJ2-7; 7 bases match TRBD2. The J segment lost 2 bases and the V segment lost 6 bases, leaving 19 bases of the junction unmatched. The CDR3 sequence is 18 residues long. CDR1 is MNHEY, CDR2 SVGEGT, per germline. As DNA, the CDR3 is TGTGCCAGCAGCCGCGGTCGACCGTTAGCGGGTGCCACCTACGAGCAGTACTTC. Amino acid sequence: CASSRGRPLAGATYEQYF.

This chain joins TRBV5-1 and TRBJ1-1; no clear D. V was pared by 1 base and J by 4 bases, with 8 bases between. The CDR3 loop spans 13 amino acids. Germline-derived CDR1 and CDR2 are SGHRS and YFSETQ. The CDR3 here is CASSLQSPTEAFF. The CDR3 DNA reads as TGCGCCAGCAGCTTGCAGAGCCCCACTGAAGCTTTCTTT.

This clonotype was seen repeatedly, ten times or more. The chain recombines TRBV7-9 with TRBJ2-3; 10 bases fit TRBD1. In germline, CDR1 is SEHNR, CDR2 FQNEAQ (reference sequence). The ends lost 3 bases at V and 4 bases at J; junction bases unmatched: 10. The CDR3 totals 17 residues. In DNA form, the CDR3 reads TGTGCCAGCAGCTTGGGACGGGACAGGGGATCTGCAGATACGCAGTATTTT. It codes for CASSLGRDRGSADTQYF.

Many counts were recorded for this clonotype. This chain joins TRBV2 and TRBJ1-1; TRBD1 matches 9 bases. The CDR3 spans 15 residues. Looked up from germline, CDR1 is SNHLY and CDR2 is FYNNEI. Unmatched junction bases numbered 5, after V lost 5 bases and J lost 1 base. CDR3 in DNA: TGTGCCAGCAGTAAAGACAGGGGGAGGAACACTGAAGCTTTCTTT. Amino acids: CASSKDRGRNTEAFF.

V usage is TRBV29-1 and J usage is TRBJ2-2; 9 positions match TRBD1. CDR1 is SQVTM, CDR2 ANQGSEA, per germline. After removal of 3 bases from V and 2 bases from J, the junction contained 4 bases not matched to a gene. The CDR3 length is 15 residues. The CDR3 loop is CSVEQTGGNTGELFF. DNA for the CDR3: TGCAGCGTTGAGCAGACAGGGGGAAACACCGGGGAGCTGTTTTTT.

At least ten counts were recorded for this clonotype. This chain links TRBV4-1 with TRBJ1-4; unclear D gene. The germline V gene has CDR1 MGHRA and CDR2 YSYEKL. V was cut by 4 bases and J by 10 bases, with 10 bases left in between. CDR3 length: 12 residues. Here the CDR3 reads CASSPTEGKLFF. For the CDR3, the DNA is TGCGCCAGCAGCCCCACGGAGGGAAAACTGTTTTTT.

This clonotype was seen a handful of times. The DNA of the CDR3 is TGTGCCAGCAGCCATTCCAGGGACCTTGGCTATGGCTACACCTTC. This translates into CASSHSRDLGYGYTF. The J gene is TRBJ1-2, the V gene TRBV4-2; maybe TRBD1 (5 bases). V was cut by 3 bases and J by 4 bases, with 15 bases left in between. The CDR3 length is 15 residues. The V gene's germline CDR1 is LGHNA and CDR2 YNFKEQ.

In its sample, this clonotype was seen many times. The CDR3 spells CASSPTLADPYEQYF. Written as DNA, the CDR3 is TGTGCCAGCTCACCGACCCTTGCAGACCCTTACGAGCAGTACTTC. The rearrangement links TRBV18 to TRBJ2-7; D gene ambiguous. Trimming removed 3 bases from V and 4 bases from J, with 16 bases in between. Germline CDR1 is KGHSH and CDR2 is LQKENI. The CDR3 length is 15 residues.

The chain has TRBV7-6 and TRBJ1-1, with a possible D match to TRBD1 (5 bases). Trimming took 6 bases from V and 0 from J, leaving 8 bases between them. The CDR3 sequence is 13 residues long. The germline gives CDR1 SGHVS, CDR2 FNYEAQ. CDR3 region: CASRQGVNTEAFF. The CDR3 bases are TGTGCCAGCAGGCAGGGAGTGAACACTGAAGCTTTCTTT.

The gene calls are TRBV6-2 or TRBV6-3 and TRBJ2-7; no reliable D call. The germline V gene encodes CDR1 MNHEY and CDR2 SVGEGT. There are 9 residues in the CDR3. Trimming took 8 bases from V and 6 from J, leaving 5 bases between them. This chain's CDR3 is CASGGEQYF. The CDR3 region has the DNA TGTGCCAGCGGTGGCGAGCAGTACTTC.

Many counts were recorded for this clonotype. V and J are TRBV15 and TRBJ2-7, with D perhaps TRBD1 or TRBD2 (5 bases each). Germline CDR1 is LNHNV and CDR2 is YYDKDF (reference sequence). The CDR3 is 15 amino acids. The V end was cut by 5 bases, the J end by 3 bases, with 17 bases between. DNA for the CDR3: TGTGCCACCAGCTCCCAGGGACGACGCTACTACGAGCAGTACTTC. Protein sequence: CATSSQGRRYYEQYF.

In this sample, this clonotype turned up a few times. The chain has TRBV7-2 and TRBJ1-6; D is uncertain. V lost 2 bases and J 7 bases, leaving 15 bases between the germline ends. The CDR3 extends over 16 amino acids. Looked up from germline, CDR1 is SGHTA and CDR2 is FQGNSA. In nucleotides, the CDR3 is TGTGCCAGCAGCTTAACCGTGGGAGGTTTCAATTCACCCCTCCACTTT. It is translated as CASSLTVGGFNSPLHF.

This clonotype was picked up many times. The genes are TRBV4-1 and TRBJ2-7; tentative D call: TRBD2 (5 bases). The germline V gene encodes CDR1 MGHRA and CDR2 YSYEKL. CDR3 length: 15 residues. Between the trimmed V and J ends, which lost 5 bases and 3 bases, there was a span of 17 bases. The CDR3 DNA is TGCGCCAGCAGCTTAGGCACGGGGTCAGTCTACGAGCAGTACTTC. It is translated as CASSLGTGSVYEQYF.

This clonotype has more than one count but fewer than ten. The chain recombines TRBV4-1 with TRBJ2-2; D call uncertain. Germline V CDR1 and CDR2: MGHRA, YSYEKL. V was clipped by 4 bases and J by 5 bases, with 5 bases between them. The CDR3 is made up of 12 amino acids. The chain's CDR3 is CASSRITGELFF. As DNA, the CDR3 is TGCGCCAGCAGCCGAATTACCGGGGAGCTGTTTTTT.